These 28 T cell receptor beta chains share one sample of origin, sequenced in a study of control samples from healthy donors and cancer patients. TCRdb's copy holds only in-frame clones and misses some; the assay was immunoSEQ multiplex PCR. The sample includes around 57,000 clones, 91% of them seen just once. Specimen: PBMCs. These receptors came from a man aged 25 to 40 with colorectal cancer.

The J gene is TRBJ2-7, the V gene TRBV6-1, with D possibly TRBD1 on 6 matching bases. The CDR3 sequence is 15 residues long. V lost 2 bases, J lost 6 bases, and 17 bases lay in between. Germline loops: CDR1 MNHNS, CDR2 SASEGT. CDR3 nucleotides: TGTGCCAGCAGTGAATTCAGGGGACGGGGCTCCGAGCAGTACGTC. Amino acid sequence: CASSEFRGRGSEQYV.

V gene TRBV5-1 combines with J gene TRBJ1-1; D not resolved. The V gene's germline CDR1 is SGHRS and CDR2 YFSETQ. V dropped 5 bases and J dropped 1 base, with 3 bases sitting between them. The CDR3 is 11 amino acids. DNA for the CDR3: TGCGCCAGCAGAGGGAACACTGAAGCTTTCTTT. The encoded protein is CASRGNTEAFF. Full variable domain (remainder filled in from reference TRBV5-1 and TRBJ1-1): KAGVTQTPRYLIKTRGQQVTLSCSPISGHRSVSWYQQTPGQGLQFLFEYFSETQRNKGNFPGRFSGRQFSNSRSEMNVSTLELGDSALYLCASRGNTEAFFGQGTRLTVV.

The chain employs TRBV6-1 and TRBJ1-2, with 8 bases matching TRBD1. With V trimmed by 1 base and J by 4 bases, 8 bases remained unmatched. Germline lookup yields CDR1 MNHNS and CDR2 SASEGT. CDR3 length: 16 amino acids. CDR3 in amino acids: CASSEEAGGSGYGYTF. DNA of the CDR3: TGTGCCAGCAGTGAAGAGGCAGGGGGCTCAGGCTATGGCTACACCTTC.

This chain uses TRBV12-3 or TRBV12-4 with TRBJ1-2, with TRBD1 matching 7 bases. The CDR3 length is 13 residues. V dropped 4 bases and J dropped 7; count of bases not matched to a gene: 6. The CDR3 nucleotides are TGTGCCAGCAGTTACCCGACAGGGTCTGGCTACACCTTC. Translating it yields CASSYPTGSGYTF.

The chain links TRBV7-8 to TRBJ2-4; D ambiguous. The germline V gene has CDR1 SGHVS and CDR2 FQNEAQ. There are 14 residues in the CDR3. Trimming took off 0 bases at V and 0 bases at J, with 3 bases between the two ends. CDR3 DNA sequence: TGTGCCAGCAGCTTAGCGGGAGCCAAAAACATTCAGTACTTC. Its protein product is CASSLAGAKNIQYF.

The rearrangement links TRBV19 to TRBJ2-1; 12 bases fit TRBD1. The germline gives CDR1 LNHDA, CDR2 SQIVND (reference sequence). The CDR3 totals 14 residues. Trimming at V came to 10 bases and at J to 4 bases, leaving 5 bases not matched to a gene. CDR3 sequence (DNA): TGTGCCACTGGGACAGGGGGCGGTTACAATGAGCAGTTCTTC. Amino acid sequence: CATGTGGGYNEQFF.

V and J are TRBV5-1 and TRBJ2-5; TRBD2 agrees at 11 bases. The J segment lost 4 bases and the V segment lost 4 bases, leaving 9 bases of the junction unmatched. The germline gives CDR1 SGHRS, CDR2 YFSETQ. The CDR3 length is 16 residues. The CDR3 coding sequence is TGCGCCAGCAGCCCTATCATAGCGGGGGGGACAGAGACCCAGTACTTC. Translating it yields CASSPIIAGGTETQYF.

The chain recombines TRBV19 with TRBJ1-3, with TRBD1 identical over 8 bases. The germline gives CDR1 LNHDA, CDR2 SQIVND (reference sequence). J lost 7 bases, V lost 1 base, and 9 bases had no gene match. This CDR3 is built from 16 residues. The CDR3 DNA is TGTGCCAGTAGTATAGGGACAGGGATCATTCGCAACACCATATATTTT. Amino acids: CASSIGTGIIRNTIYF.

This sequence joins TRBV4-3 and TRBJ1-6; TRBD1 agrees at 7 bases. The CDR3 loop spans 15 amino acids. Per the germline V gene, CDR1 is LGHNA and CDR2 is YSLEER. The junction had 8 bases not matched to a gene; V was cut back by 4 bases and J by 8 bases. The CDR3: CASSRLQGPDSPLHF. In nucleotides, the CDR3 is TGCGCCAGCAGCCGTTTACAGGGGCCGGATTCACCCCTCCACTTT.

The V and J genes are TRBV18 and TRBJ1-5; D not resolved. The CDR3 length is 19 residues. Germline CDR1 reads KGHSH; CDR2 reads LQKENI. V was clipped by 0 bases and J by 7 bases, with 25 bases between them. The CDR3 sequence: CASSPPASWEKLFNQPQHF. The CDR3 region has the DNA TGTGCCAGCTCACCACCAGCATCGTGGGAAAAACTCTTCAACCAGCCCCAGCATTTT.

CDR3 DNA sequence: TGTGCCAGCAGTTACGGGGGGACCGCTGAAGCTTTCTTT. This sequence encodes CASSYGGTAEAFF. This chain joins TRBV6-5 and TRBJ1-1; possibly TRBD1 for D (5 bases). Germline V gene lookup returns CDR1 MNHEY and CDR2 SVGAGI. Trimming removed 2 bases at V and 6 bases at J, with 10 bases between. The CDR3 consists of 13 residues.

The J gene is TRBJ1-2, the V gene TRBV25-1, with 8 nucleotides matching TRBD1. The CDR3 loop spans 14 amino acids. J gave up 2 bases and V 2 bases, and 1 base lay outside the gene matches. Germline V gives CDR1 MGHDK, CDR2 SYGVNS. The CDR3 loop is CASSEGQGNYGYTF. The CDR3 DNA sequence: TGTGCCAGCAGTGAAGGACAGGGAAACTATGGCTACACCTTC.

The chain uses TRBV4-2 and TRBJ2-7; D is unresolved. Germline values: CDR1 LGHNA, CDR2 YNFKEQ. V was pared by 0 bases and J by 3 bases, with 6 bases between. This CDR3 spans 13 amino acids. CDR3 DNA: TGTGCCAGCAGCCAAGATAACTTCTACGAGCAGTACTTC. Translated, it gives CASSQDNFYEQYF.

The chain employs TRBV7-8 and TRBJ2-3, with D perhaps matching TRBD1 (5 bases). CDR1 SGHVS and CDR2 FQNEAQ come from the germline V gene. CDR3 length equals 15 residues. Trimming took off 5 bases at V and 2 bases at J, with 14 bases between the two ends. In DNA form, the CDR3 reads TGTGCCAGCAGCCCCCTAGGGGTAAACACAGATACGCAGTATTTT. Its protein product is CASSPLGVNTDTQYF.

V is TRBV19 and J is TRBJ2-6, with D tentatively TRBD1 or TRBD2 (6 bases each). This CDR3 spans 15 amino acids. CDR1 and CDR2 (germline): LNHDA, SQIVND (reference sequence). Trimming stripped 7 bases from V and 1 base from J, with 11 bases between. In nucleotides, the CDR3 is TGTGCCAGTACCCTAGGGGGGTCTGGGGCCAACGTCCTGACTTTC. Its translation: CASTLGGSGANVLTF.

V usage is TRBV20-1 and J usage is TRBJ1-1; 7 bases are a match to TRBD1. The CDR3 has 14 amino acids. Germline assignment: CDR1 DFQATT and CDR2 SNEGSKA (reference sequence). Trimming took 3 bases from V and 4 from J; bases not matched to a gene: 8. CDR3 bases: TGCAGTGCTAGTCGGGAGGGGGCGGGCACTGAAGCTTTCTTT. Translating gives CSASREGAGTEAFF.

The rearrangement links TRBV6-6 to TRBJ1-1, with 9 bases aligning to TRBD1. V gave up 4 bases and J gave up 6 bases; unmatched junction bases: 9. Germline CDR1 is MNHNY and CDR2 is SVGAGI (reference sequence). This CDR3 contains 15 residues. The CDR3 sequence: CASSSRPGQGAEAFF. In nucleotides, the CDR3 is TGTGCCAGCAGTTCCCGCCCGGGACAGGGAGCTGAAGCTTTCTTT.

This clone occurred a few times. The rearrangement joins TRBV11-2 to TRBJ2-1; D ambiguous. V lost 5 bases to trimming and J lost 4 bases, with 18 bases between them. Looked up from germline, CDR1 is SGHAT and CDR2 is FQNNGV. The CDR3 is 16 amino acids. The CDR3 DNA sequence: TGTGCCAGCAGCGCCCAGCGCCTAGTTGCGTACAATGAGCAGTTCTTC. Translated, it gives CASSAQRLVAYNEQFF.

This chain uses TRBV6-1 with TRBJ1-1; D perhaps matches TRBD1 (5 bases). The germline V gene has CDR1 MNHNS and CDR2 SASEGT. The length of the CDR3 is 16 residues. V lost 4 bases, J lost 3 bases, and 18 bases lay in between. The CDR3 nucleotides are TGTGCCAGCAGTGGGCGGGACTCCCCTTGGGACACTGAAGCTTTCTTT. Translating it yields CASSGRDSPWDTEAFF.

The rearrangement links TRBV6-5 to TRBJ2-1, with no clear D. In germline, CDR1 is MNHEY, CDR2 SVGAGI. The CDR3 contains 14 residues. Trimming pared 6 bases from V and 0 bases from J, leaving 9 bases between. The CDR3 nucleotides read TGTGCCAGCAGCACGGAGAGCTCCTACAATGAGCAGTTCTTC. Encoded protein: CASSTESSYNEQFF.

The chain links TRBV7-8 to TRBJ1-2; no definite D call. The CDR3 is 16 amino acids. Germline V lookup: CDR1 SGHVS, CDR2 FQNEAQ. Trimming removed 5 bases at V and 2 bases at J, with 18 bases between. CDR3 bases: TGTGCCAGCAGCGCTCCGTCCCTCTTAGGGAACTATGGCTACACCTTC. Amino acids: CASSAPSLLGNYGYTF.

V is TRBV5-6 and J is TRBJ1-2; unclear D gene. V gave up 4 bases and J gave up 0 bases, with 10 bases separating them. This CDR3 spans 14 amino acids. CDR1 is SGHDT and CDR2 is YYEEEE in the germline V gene. The CDR3 sequence: CASSRLSPNYGYTF. The CDR3, as DNA: TGTGCCAGCAGCCGTTTAAGCCCTAACTATGGCTACACCTTC.

This chain joins TRBV5-1 and TRBJ1-1; D gene unclear. From germline, CDR1 is SGHRS and CDR2 YFSETQ. V lost 5 bases to trimming and J lost 1 base, with 12 bases between them. The CDR3 is made up of 14 amino acids. CDR3 nucleotide sequence: TGCGCCAGCAGTCCCGGGTCTACGAACACTGAAGCTTTCTTT. Translation: CASSPGSTNTEAFF.

The chain has TRBV7-6 and TRBJ2-4; 9 bases align to TRBD2. The CDR3 runs 16 residues. Germline CDR1 and CDR2: SGHVS and FNYEAQ. The V segment lost 5 bases and the J segment 0 bases; nucleotides outside the gene matches: 5. CDR3 nucleotides: TGTGCCAGCAGCGCGATAGCGGGGGTAGCCAAAAACATTCAGTACTTC. It specifies CASSAIAGVAKNIQYF.

The chain has TRBV5-4 and TRBJ2-7; D is tentatively TRBD1 or TRBD2 (6 bases each). Per germline, CDR1 SGHNT and CDR2 YYREEE (reference sequence). With 0 bases removed from V and 3 bases from J, the gap between germline ends came to 13 bases. This CDR3 has 15 residues. CDR3 sequence reads: CASSLAGGGSYEQYF. The DNA for the CDR3 is TGTGCCAGCAGCTTGGCCGGAGGGGGTAGCTACGAGCAGTACTTC.

This rearrangement joins TRBV2 to TRBJ1-2; possible D gene TRBD1, 6 bases. V dropped 3 bases and J dropped 5 bases, with 10 bases sitting between them. This CDR3 spans 13 amino acids. The germline CDR1 and CDR2 sequences are SNHLY and FYNNEI. As DNA, the CDR3 is TGTGCCAGCAGTGAGGGACACCAATATGGCTACACCTTC. Residues: CASSEGHQYGYTF.

Here the CDR3 reads CASSPGPNTEAFF. CDR3 coding DNA: TGCGCCAGCAGCCCGGGACCGAACACTGAAGCTTTCTTT. The chain recombines TRBV5-1 with TRBJ1-1, with D maybe TRBD1 (5 bases). This CDR3 has 13 residues. V dropped 4 bases and J dropped 1 base, with 8 bases sitting between them. Germline loops: CDR1 SGHRS, CDR2 YFSETQ.

This clone was seen only once. The J gene is TRBJ1-1, the V gene TRBV3-1 (or the pseudogene TRBV3-2), with a weak D call TRBD1 (6 bases). The CDR3 contains 15 residues. V lost 4 bases to trimming and J lost 4 bases, with 16 bases between them. CDR1 and CDR2 from the germline V gene are LGHDT and YNNKEL (reference sequence). CDR3 in amino acids: CASSPLPGATTEAFF. The CDR3, as DNA: TGTGCCAGCAGCCCACTGCCAGGGGCGACCACTGAAGCTTTCTTT.